This is a list of T cell receptor beta chains from one sample in a study of graft-versus-host responses after intestinal transplantation. The protocol was immunoSEQ multiplex PCR, while the TCRdb copy is restricted to in-frame clones and leaves out a portion. The sample includes 3,200 or so clones, more than 85% seen only once; the top ten take about 4%. Here the sequenced sample was bone marrow, taken 350 to 400 days after transplant. All receptors come from a human patient who received an intestinal transplant, so some T cells may come from the graft donor. The CDR3 runs from the conserved cysteine through the conserved F or W. The D gene is left open where the match is weak. Expanded clones are given a class, and other clones once, few, many or no size at all.

>TRBV25-1|.|.|TRBJ1-5
CASSARGNNQPQHF
TGTGCCAGCAGTGCTAGAGGGAACAATCAGCCCCAGCATTTT
>TRBV29-1|.|.|TRBJ2-7
CSARDGTYEQYF
TGCAGCGCCCGGGACGGAACCTACGAGCAGTACTTC
>TRBV11-2|.|.|TRBJ2-5
CASSKGGTYQETQYF
TGTGCCAGCAGTAAGGGGGGGACGTACCAAGAGACCCAGTACTTC
>TRBV4-1|.|.|TRBJ1-2
CASSQERGYTF
TGCGCCAGCAGCCAAGAACGTGGCTACACCTTC
>TRBV6-5|.|.|TRBJ1-1
CASSYTGYRKTEAFF
TGTGCCAGCAGTTACACAGGGTATCGGAAAACTGAAGCTTTCTTT
>TRBV5-1|.|TRBD1|TRBJ2-2
CASSPRQGAYFGGELFF
TGCGCCAGCAGCCCCCGACAGGGGGCCTACTTTGGCGGGGAGCTGTTTTTT
>TRBV25-1|.|.|TRBJ1-2
CASSGGVYRAGYTF
TGTGCCAGCAGTGGTGGGGTTTACAGGGCAGGCTACACCTTC
>TRBV7-3|.|.|TRBJ1-4
CASSLYGYEKLFF
TGTGCCAGCAGCTTATATGGGTACGAAAAACTGTTTTTT
>TRBV5-6|.|.|TRBJ2-1
CASSLLRGLLYNEQFF
TGTGCCAGCAGCTTGTTGAGGGGTCTACTATACAATGAGCAGTTCTTC
>TRBV5-6|.|TRBD1|TRBJ1-2
CASSLGQSPNYGYTF
TGTGCCAGCAGCCTGGGACAGTCTCCTAACTATGGCTACACCTTC
>TRBV16|.|TRBD1|TRBJ2-7
CASSQIQGKYF
TGTGCCAGCAGCCAAATACAGGGGAAGTACTTC
>TRBV23-1|.|TRBD1|TRBJ1-2
CASSRRQGSNYGYTF
TGCGCCAGCAGTCGCCGACAGGGGTCTAACTATGGCTACACCTTC
>TRBV18|.|TRBD1|TRBJ2-1
CASSPPGQVGNEQFF
TGTGCCAGCTCACCACCGGGACAGGTGGGCAATGAGCAGTTCTTC
>TRBV18|.|.|TRBJ1-2
CASSPPGAGNYGYTF
TGTGCCAGCTCACCACCGGGGGCAGGGAACTATGGCTACACCTTC
>TRBV11-2|.|.|TRBJ2-3
CASSLSDTQYF
TGTGCCAGCAGCTTATCAGATACGCAGTATTTT
>TRBV6-4|.|.|TRBJ2-6
CASSDSGDSGANVLTF
TGTGCCAGCAGTGACTCAGGGGACTCTGGGGCCAACGTCCTGACTTTC
>TRBV21-1|.|.|TRBJ1-1
CASRSTVYTIRTEAFF
TGTGCCAGCAGGTCAACCGTCTACACAATTCGCACTGAAGCTTTCTTT
>TRBV5-6|.|TRBD2|TRBJ2-3
CASSLVRGLHTDTQYF
TGTGCCAGCAGCTTGGTTCGGGGACTACACACAGATACGCAGTATTTT
>TRBV12-2|.|.|TRBJ1-2
CASRWEMAPRKAYGYTF
TGTGCAAGTCGCTGGGAAATGGCTCCACGAAAGGCCTATGGCTACACCTTC
>TRBV2|.|TRBD1|TRBJ2-4
CASSAETGEAKNIQYF
TGTGCCAGCAGTGCCGAAACAGGGGAAGCCAAAAACATTCAGTACTTC
>TRBV7-3|.|.|TRBJ1-5
CASSLTGDQPQHF
TGTGCCAGCAGCTTAACGGGGGATCAGCCCCAGCATTTT
>TRBV6-5|.|TRBD1|TRBJ1-2
CASSETGTNYGYTF
TGTGCCAGCAGTGAGACAGGGACTAACTATGGCTACACCTTC
>TRBV7-9|.|.|TRBJ2-1
CASSFHLSEQFF
TGTGCCAGCAGCTTTCACTTATCCGAGCAGTTCTTC
>TRBV5-1|few|.|TRBJ1-1
CASSLASGTEAFF
TGTGCCAGCAGCTTGGCCTCAGGGACTGAAGCTTTCTTT
>TRBV15|.|.|TRBJ2-7
CATSSTRRQGNEQYF
TGTGCCACCAGCTCAACCCGAAGGCAGGGAAACGAGCAGTACTTC
>TRBV10-1|.|.|TRBJ2-4
CASSETAKGERYF
TGCGCCAGCAGTGAAACGGCAAAGGGGGAGCGGTACTTC
>TRBV2|.|.|TRBJ1-1
CASNLGPPQEAFF
TGTGCCAGCAACTTAGGTCCCCCACAAGAAGCTTTCTTT
>TRBV30|.|.|TRBJ2-1
CAWSNRADEQFF
TGTGCCTGGAGCAACAGGGCAGATGAGCAGTTCTTC